The sequence of this T cell receptor beta chain was determined in a study of cytomegalovirus exposure and HLA in healthy donors. The PCR made use of 60 Vbeta and 13 Jbeta primers. Profiling relied on immunoSEQ multiplex PCR, and the TCRdb table lists in-frame clones only, not all of them. Counted here are about 94,000 clones, 70% to 80% occurring once; the ten biggest clones make up about 22%. A remark on this clone: Its target is not known.

J was trimmed by 6 bases and V by 6 bases; bases with no gene match: 9. Germline CDR1 and CDR2: MNHEY and SVGAGI. This CDR3 spans 15 amino acids. Findings and caveats of the study: Several of the most significant clusters appeared linked to common viral pathogens, based on a later analysis. The study carried out a later analysis of TCR beta sequences. It associated around 17,000 of them with specific HLA alleles at a false discovery rate of 0.05.

V usage is TRBV6-5 and J usage is TRBJ1-4; 8 nucleotides line up with TRBD1. The source is a man aged 25-45 years in good health and CMV-seropositive. The material sequenced was PBMCs. The CDR3 reads CASREIGTGDEKLFF. In nucleotides, the CDR3 is TGTGCCAGCAGAGAAATCGGGACAGGCGATGAAAAACTGTTTTTT.